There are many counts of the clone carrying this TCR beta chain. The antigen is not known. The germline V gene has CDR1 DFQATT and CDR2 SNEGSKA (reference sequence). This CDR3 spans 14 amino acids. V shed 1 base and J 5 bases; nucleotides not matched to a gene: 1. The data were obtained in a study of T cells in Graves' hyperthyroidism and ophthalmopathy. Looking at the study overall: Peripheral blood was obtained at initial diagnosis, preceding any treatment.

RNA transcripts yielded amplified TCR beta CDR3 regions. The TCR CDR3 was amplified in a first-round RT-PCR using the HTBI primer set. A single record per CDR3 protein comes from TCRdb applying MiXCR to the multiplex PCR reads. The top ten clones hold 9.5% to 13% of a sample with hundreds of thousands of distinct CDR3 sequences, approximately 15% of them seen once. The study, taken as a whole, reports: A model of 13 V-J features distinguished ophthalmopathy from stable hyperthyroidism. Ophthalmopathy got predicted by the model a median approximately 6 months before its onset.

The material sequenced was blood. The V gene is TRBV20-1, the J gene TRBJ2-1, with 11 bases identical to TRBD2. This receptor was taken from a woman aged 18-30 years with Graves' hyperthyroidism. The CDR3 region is CSARGLAGNNEQFF. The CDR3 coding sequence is TGCAGTGCTAGAGGACTAGCGGGAAACAATGAGCAGTTCTTC.